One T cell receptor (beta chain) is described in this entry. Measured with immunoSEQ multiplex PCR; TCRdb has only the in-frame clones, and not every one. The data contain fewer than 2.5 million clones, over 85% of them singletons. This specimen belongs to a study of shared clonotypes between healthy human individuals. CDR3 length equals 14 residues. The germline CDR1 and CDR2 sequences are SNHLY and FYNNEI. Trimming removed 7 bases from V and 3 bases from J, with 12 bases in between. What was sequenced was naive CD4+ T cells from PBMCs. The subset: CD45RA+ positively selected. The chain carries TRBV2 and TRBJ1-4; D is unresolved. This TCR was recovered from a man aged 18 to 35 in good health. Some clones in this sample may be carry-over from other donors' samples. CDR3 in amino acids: CASTEGRANEKLFF. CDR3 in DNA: TGTGCCAGCACGGAGGGAAGGGCTAATGAAAAACTGTTTTTT.